Sequencing of this T cell receptor (beta chain) was carried out in a study of beta chain features in type 1 diabetes. The investigators reverse transcribed all of the isolated RNA, so they sequenced expressed TCRB transcripts. Clones were sequenced by immunoSEQ multiplex PCR, and TCRdb holds only the in-frame ones, with some missing. The sample contains 900,000 or so clones, about a sixth of which appear only once. This clone was seen a handful of times. Other DNA variants within this sample encode the same CDR3. Sequencing was carried out using naive CD4+ T cells from blood. The TCR originated in a woman younger than 35 in good health.

The CDR3 is CASSPGREQYF. The CDR3 DNA reads as TGTGCCAGCAGTCCCGGTCGGGAGCAGTACTTC. This chain connects TRBV28 to TRBJ2-7; D not resolved. CDR3 length: 11 residues. V lost 5 bases and J lost 7, with 9 bases in between. Looked up from germline, CDR1 is MDHEN and CDR2 is SYDVKM.